The entry below describes one TCR beta chain. These data belong to a study of blood T cell repertoires in COVID-19. Whole-study context: Collection of acute and convalescent COVID-19 samples took place in the United States, Italy and Spain.

J was trimmed by 6 bases and V by 7 bases; bases with no gene match: 5. The CDR3 has 11 residues. CDR1 is SQVTM, CDR2 ANQGSEA, per germline. Repertoires were generated with immunoSEQ multiplex PCR, while TCRdb's copy carries only in-frame clones and drops some. The sample has some 240,000 clones, 84% seen once. Participant age was 18 to 89 years, and participants resided in about 25 US areas. Participants had their cohort set by participant-reported clinical history. This TCR came from a man aged 25 to 40 with acute COVID-19. The chain uses TRBV29-1 and TRBJ1-1; 7 nucleotides align to TRBD1. The source material was PBMCs or T cells enriched from blood (not recorded which). This chain's CDR3 is CSAGGRAEAFF. Written as DNA, the CDR3 is TGCAGCGCAGGGGGTCGCGCTGAAGCTTTCTTT.